This T cell receptor (beta chain) was obtained from a study of blood T cell repertoires in COVID-19. TCRdb's table, derived via immunoSEQ multiplex PCR, lists solely in-frame clones and lacks some. Found here are roughly 69,000 clones, about three quarters of them singletons; the top ten hold approximately 5.1%. This clone was observed a few times. This CDR3 is 15 amino acids long. Germline CDR1 and CDR2: LNHDA and SQIVND (reference sequence). J gave up 7 bases and V 4 bases, and 11 bases lay outside the gene matches. The TCR originated in a human donor in a cohort sampled during active COVID-19. The sequenced sample was peripheral blood. The chain couples TRBV19 to TRBJ1-2; 8 bases agree with TRBD1. CDR3 protein: CASSTDGQGSSGYTF. CDR3 sequence (DNA): TGTGCCAGTAGTACCGACGGACAGGGTTCTTCTGGCTACACCTTC.